This TCR beta chain was profiled in a study of T cell changes during pregnancy in multiple sclerosis. Germline loops: CDR1 LNHDA, CDR2 SQIVND (reference sequence). The CDR3 runs 13 residues. Trimming left V 10 bases short and J 4 bases short, with 15 bases between. Using immunoSEQ multiplex PCR, the repertoire was profiled, and TCRdb retains in-frame clones only, with some absent. The sample records about 110,000 clones, more than 85% being singletons. Material: peripheral blood, obtained after pregnancy. The gene calls are TRBV19 and TRBJ2-3, with D perhaps TRBD2 (6 bases). The sequence came from a female donor with multiple sclerosis, enrolled in a pregnancy study. The CDR3 spells CATTGDRADTQYF. CDR3 in DNA: TGTGCCACCACGGGGGACCGGGCAGATACGCAGTATTTT.